These 14 T cell receptor beta chains came from one sample sequenced in a study of Tregs in tolerant kidney transplant recipients. Produced via immunoSEQ multiplex PCR; TCRdb's table is partial and in-frame only. This listing includes approximately 35,000 clones. Sequencing was performed on CD8+ T cells from blood, taken before the transplant. The receptors were sampled from a human donor who received a combined kidney and bone marrow transplant.

To note about this clone: At one boundary the junction diverges from the germline segment, which might be a read error. The read gets to within 3 residues of the CDR3 end, and the germline J gene fills in the rest. The chain is built from TRBV4-2 and TRBJ2-7, with 7 bases identical to TRBD2. The CDR3 has 17 amino acids. Germline-derived CDR1 and CDR2 are LGHNA and YNFKEQ. The chain's CDR3 is CASSQDHLADASYEQYF. Incomplete CDR3 DNA: TGCGCCAGCAGCCAAGATCACCTAGCGGACGCATCCTACGAG.

Regarding this clone: The CDR3 end is not reached by the read, which stops 3 residues before it; the germline J gene fills it in. J is TRBJ2-2 and V is TRBV18, with D perhaps matching TRBD1 (5 bases). This CDR3 is built from 13 residues. V dropped 3 bases and J dropped 6 bases, with 8 bases sitting between them. Germline V lookup: CDR1 KGHSH, CDR2 LQKENI. CDR3 sequence: CASSPTVSGELFF. CDR3 DNA, as far as it was read: TGTGCCAGCTCACCGACAGTCTCCGGGGAG.

A note on this clone: The read ends 3 residues shy of where the CDR3 ends; the end is completed using the germline J gene. This chain joins TRBV7-9 and TRBJ1-3; maybe TRBD1 (6 bases). The CDR3 is made up of 15 amino acids. V gave up 4 bases and J gave up 0 bases, with 10 bases separating them. Per the germline V gene, CDR1 is SEHNR and CDR2 is FQNEAQ (reference sequence). The CDR3 reads CASSSRTDSGNTIYF. Incomplete CDR3 DNA: TGTGCCAGCAGCTCCCGGACAGACTCTGGAAACACC.

Concerning this clone itself: The read stops 3 residues short of the end of the CDR3; the missing end is completed from the germline J gene. The rearrangement uses TRBV13 and TRBJ1-3; maybe TRBD1 (5 bases). Trimming shortened V by 6 bases and J by 0 bases, and 18 bases separated the two germline ends. This CDR3 contains 17 residues. Germline CDR1 is PRHDT and CDR2 is FYEKMQ (reference sequence). The DNA read from the CDR3 is TGTGCCAGCAGTCTTCTCCAGGGCGCCGACTCTGGAAACACC. It encodes CASSLLQGADSGNT. The whole CDR3 region reads CASSLLQGADSGNTIYF.

A note on this clone: The read finishes 3 residues shy of the CDR3 end, and the germline J gene is used to complete it. This sequence joins TRBV7-9 and TRBJ2-3; no firm D call. V shed 3 bases and J shed 2 bases, with 6 bases lying between them. The germline gives CDR1 SEHNR, CDR2 FQNEAQ (reference sequence). This CDR3 has 13 amino acids. Incomplete CDR3 DNA: TGTGCCAGCAGCTTTCCTATCACAGATACG. Translation gives CASSFPITDT. The entire CDR3 is CASSFPITDTQYF.

With respect to this clone: The read ends 3 residues before the CDR3 terminus; that terminus is restored from the germline J gene. This chain uses TRBV5-4 with TRBJ2-7, with a tentative D call TRBD1 (5 bases). The CDR3 length is 13 residues. Deletions cut 7 bases from V and 1 base from J, with 12 bases between. Germline V gene lookup returns CDR1 SGHNT and CDR2 YYREEE (reference sequence). The DNA read from the CDR3 is TGTGCCAGCGGATTGGGGCAGTCCTACGAG. It specifies CASGLGQSYE. The entire CDR3 protein is CASGLGQSYEQYF.

On this clone: The missing CDR3 end, 3 residues past where the read stops, is filled in from the germline J gene. This rearrangement joins TRBV5-1 to TRBJ2-3, with 12 bases aligning to TRBD2. The CDR3 loop spans 18 amino acids. From germline, CDR1 is SGHRS and CDR2 YFSETQ. V shed 0 bases and J 2 bases; nucleotides not matched to a gene: 7. This CDR3 reads CASSLAQLAGGFTDTQYF. CDR3 bases read: TGCGCCAGCAGCTTGGCACAACTAGCGGGGGGTTTCACAGATACG.

As for this clone: The CDR3 is cut off 3 residues early in the read; its end comes from the germline J gene. V gene TRBV13 combines with J gene TRBJ1-1; 9 nucleotides line up with TRBD1. Germline lookup yields CDR1 PRHDT and CDR2 FYEKMQ (reference sequence). The trim removed 4 bases at V and 3 bases at J, leaving 3 bases unmatched. The length of the CDR3 is 14 residues. Incomplete CDR3 DNA: TGTGCCAGCAGCTACTGGACAGGGGACACTGAA. It codes for CASSYWTGDTE. The entire CDR3 reads CASSYWTGDTEAFF.

A note on this clone: Sequencing ends 3 residues short of the CDR3 end; the germline J gene provides the rest. The chain has TRBV5-1 and TRBJ2-3; the D gene is possibly TRBD1 (6 bases). Germline lookup yields CDR1 SGHRS and CDR2 YFSETQ. CDR3 size: 15 residues. V was clipped by 6 bases and J by 2 bases, with 16 bases between them. CDR3 loop: CASTWTVAYTDTQYF. Incomplete CDR3 DNA: TGCGCCAGCACCTGGACAGTGGCCTACACAGATACG.

Turning to this clone: The read ends 3 residues before the CDR3 terminus; that terminus is restored from the germline J gene. The rearrangement joins TRBV7-9 to TRBJ1-1; TRBD1 matches 9 bases. This CDR3 region has 12 residues. Germline values: CDR1 SEHNR, CDR2 FQNEAQ (reference sequence). CDR3 sequence: CASSLGQGPAFF. The covered CDR3 bases are TGTGCCAGCAGCTTGGGACAGGGCCCC.

Concerning this clone itself: The read falls 3 residues short of the CDR3 end, and the missing part is taken from the germline J gene. The J gene is TRBJ1-5, the V gene TRBV19, with D tentatively TRBD1 (5 bases). The CDR3 covers 13 residues. The germline gives CDR1 LNHDA, CDR2 SQIVND (reference sequence). Trimming left V 5 bases short and J 4 bases short, with 9 bases between. CDR3 sequence reads: CASSRPGNQPQHF. The sequenced part of the CDR3 DNA is TGTGCCAGTAGTCGGCCAGGGAATCAGCCC. The whole variable domain, filled in from reference TRBV19 and TRBJ1-5, reads DGGITQSPKYLFRKEGQNVTLSCEQNLNHDAMYWYRQDPGQGLRLIYYSQIVNDFQKGDIAEGYSVSREKKESFPLTVTSAQKNPTAFYLCASSRPGNQPQHFGDGTRLSIL.

Comment on this clone: The read halts 3 residues ahead of the CDR3 end, with the missing end drawn from the germline J gene. The rearrangement links TRBV13 to TRBJ1-2; D unclear. Trimming shortened V by 5 bases and J by 0 bases, and 16 bases separated the two germline ends. Germline V gives CDR1 PRHDT, CDR2 FYEKMQ (reference sequence). This CDR3 spans 16 amino acids. The sequenced CDR3 bases are TGTGCCAGCAGCCCCCCTCGCGGCCATACTAACTATGGC. This codes for CASSPPRGHTNYG. From start to end, the CDR3 is CASSPPRGHTNYGYTF.

Points on this clone: The missing CDR3 end, 3 residues past where the read stops, is filled in from the germline J gene. The chain carries TRBV19 and TRBJ2-7; 8 nucleotides match TRBD1. The CDR3 extends over 13 amino acids. CDR1 is LNHDA and CDR2 is SQIVND in the germline V gene (reference sequence). The junction had 7 bases not matched to a gene; V was cut back by 8 bases and J by 4 bases. The part of the CDR3 DNA that was read is TGTGCCAGTGACAGGGGTTTGGGGTACGAG. It yields the protein CASDRGLGYE. The full CDR3 reads CASDRGLGYEQYF.

As regards this clone: The sequenced fragment ends 3 residues before the CDR3 boundary, so the rest is inferred from the germline J gene. The chain couples TRBV10-3 to TRBJ2-1, with D perhaps matching TRBD1 (5 bases). This CDR3 is built from 14 residues. Germline-derived CDR1 and CDR2 are ENHRY and SYGVKD. Trimming shortened V by 3 bases and J by 4 bases, and 10 bases separated the two germline ends. The CDR3 sequence: CAISEGVAYNEQFF. The sequenced part of the CDR3 DNA is TGTGCCATCAGTGAAGGGGTTGCTTACAATGAG.